The T cell receptor beta chain under discussion was sequenced for a study of blood T cells in healthy people across ages. The study's findings and limits: Any conclusive comparison of naive versus antigen-experienced cells was prevented by using unsorted PBMCs. Diversity figures based on one million T cells were deemed too low. Correlation between TCR beta diversity and naive T cell percentage was strong.

About this clonotype itself: Its antigen is not known.

Extraction yielded at least 5.5 micrograms of total RNA per sample. A second about 7 to 12 cycle PCR used barcoded and J-beta primers. Using its own MiXCR run on the 5' RACE reads, TCRdb lists one record per CDR3 protein. The repertoire includes 1.2 million to 1.5 million distinct CDR3 sequences, around 59% of them detected once, and 5% to 7% sits in the top ten. Germline-derived CDR1 and CDR2 are DFQATT and SNEGSKA (reference sequence). The CDR3 totals 14 residues. The V and J ends lost 5 bases and 0 bases respectively, with 13 bases between them. The source material was blood. The source is a young man in good health. The V and J genes are TRBV20-1 and TRBJ1-1; D remains ambiguous. CDR3 protein: CSAPPRGLNTEAFF. The CDR3 DNA is TGCAGTGCTCCCCCTCGCGGATTGAACACTGAAGCTTTCTTT.